The clone carrying this T cell receptor beta chain was found a few times. Stable Graves' hyperthyroidism denoted no ophthalmopathy progression over 18 months. The PBMCs were sourced from fresh peripheral blood (about 9.7 ml). The sample is drawn from a study of T cells in Graves' hyperthyroidism and ophthalmopathy. RNA transcripts provided the source from which TCR beta CDR3 regions were amplified. The HTBI set primed first-round TCR CDR3 RT-PCR. TCRdb independently ran MiXCR on the multiplex PCR reads; one entry per CDR3 protein. The table shows hundreds of thousands of distinct CDR3 sequences, with 38% occurring only once. V was clipped by 7 bases and J by 0 bases; unmatched bases: 5. CDR1 and CDR2 from the germline V gene are SGHAT and FQNNGV. The CDR3 totals 14 residues.

The chain couples TRBV11-2 to TRBJ1-1, with 7 positions matching TRBD1. Sequenced: blood. The TCR originated in a man aged 18 to 29 with Graves' hyperthyroidism. CDR3 sequence: CASKGTAMNTEAFF. The CDR3 region has the DNA TGTGCCAGCAAGGGGACAGCGATGAACACTGAAGCTTTCTTT.